The source of this TCR beta chain is a study of T cells in Graves' hyperthyroidism and ophthalmopathy. Exclusions: uncontrolled infection, other autoimmune disease, pregnancy, lactation. The CDR3 has 16 amino acids. Looked up from germline, CDR1 is LNHDA and CDR2 is SQIVND (reference sequence). Deletions cut 9 bases from V and 0 bases from J, with 20 bases between. From RNA transcripts, TCR beta CDR3 regions were amplified. The HTBI primer set served for first-round RT-PCR of the TCR CDR3. TCRdb reprocessed the multiplex PCR reads with MiXCR, giving one entry per CDR3 protein. The repertoire holds roughly 500,000 distinct CDR3 sequences, with over 35% as singletons.

The chain joins TRBV19 to TRBJ1-2; D perhaps matches TRBD1 (5 bases). The sample taken for sequencing was peripheral blood or thyroid tissue (not recorded which). This clonotype originated in an adult woman with Graves' disease, either hyperthyroidism or ophthalmopathy (not recorded which). CDR3 DNA: TGTGCCAGCACCCTGGGGCCGGGTTCGACTAACTATGGCTACACCTTC. This codes for CASTLGPGSTNYGYTF.